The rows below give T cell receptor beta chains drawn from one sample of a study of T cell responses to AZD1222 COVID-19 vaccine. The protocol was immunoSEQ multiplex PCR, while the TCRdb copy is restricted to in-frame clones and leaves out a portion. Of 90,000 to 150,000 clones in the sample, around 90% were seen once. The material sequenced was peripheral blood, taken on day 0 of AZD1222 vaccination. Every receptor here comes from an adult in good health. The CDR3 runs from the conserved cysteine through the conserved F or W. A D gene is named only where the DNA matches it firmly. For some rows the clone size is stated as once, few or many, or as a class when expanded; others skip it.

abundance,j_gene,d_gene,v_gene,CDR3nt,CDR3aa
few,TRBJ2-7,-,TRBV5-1,TGCGCCAGCAGCTTTACTACACGAAGTTCCGAGCAGTACTTC,CASSFTTRSSEQYF
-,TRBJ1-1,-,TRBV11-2,TGTGCCAGCAGCTTCCGACAAGGAACTGAAGCTTTCTTT,CASSFRQGTEAFF
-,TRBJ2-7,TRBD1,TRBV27,TGTGCCAGCAGTAGATCGGGACAGAACTCCTACGAGCAGTACTTC,CASSRSGQNSYEQYF
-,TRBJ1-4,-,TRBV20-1,TGCAGTGCTAGTCCCGACACACGAAAACCAGAAAAACTGTTTTTT,CSASPDTRKPEKLFF
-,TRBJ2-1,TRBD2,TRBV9,TGTGCCAGCAGCGTACGGGGGGGAGACCCCAATGAGCAGTTCTTC,CASSVRGGDPNEQFF
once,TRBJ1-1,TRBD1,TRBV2,TGTGCCACCAGGGACAGGGGGCCCCAAGCTTTCTTT,CATRDRGPQAFF
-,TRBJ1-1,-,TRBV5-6,TGTGCCAGCTCAGGGTATGGACAGATGAACACTGAAGCTTTCTTT,CASSGYGQMNTEAFF
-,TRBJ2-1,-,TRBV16,TGTGCCAGCAGTTGGCAGAATGAGCAGTTCTTC,CASSWQNEQFF
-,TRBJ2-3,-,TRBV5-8,TGTGCCAGCCCCCGGGGATGGGGAGTTGCCAACCGGTTGGCAGATACGCAGTATTTT,CASPRGWGVANRLADTQYF
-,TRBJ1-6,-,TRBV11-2,TGTGCCAGCAGACCCTCCGGGGCGGCGGGATATAATTCACCCCTCCACTTT,CASRPSGAAGYNSPLHF
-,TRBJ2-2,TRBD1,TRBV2,TGTGCCAGCAGTGGGGACAGGGGAACCGGGGAGCTGTTTTTT,CASSGDRGTGELFF
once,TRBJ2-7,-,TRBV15,TGTGCCACCAGCAGCACCGGGACGTCCACCGCCGAGCAGTACTTC,CATSSTGTSTAEQYF
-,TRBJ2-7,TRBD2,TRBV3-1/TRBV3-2,TGTGCCAGCAGCCAAGAGTATGCGCGGGAGTCGGGTGAGCAGTACTTC,CASSQEYARESGEQYF
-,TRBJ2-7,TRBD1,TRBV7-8,TGTGCCAGCAGCCAACGGACAGGGTTCTACGAGCAGTACTTC,CASSQRTGFYEQYF
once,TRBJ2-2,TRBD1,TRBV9,TGTGCCAGCAGGGGACAGGGTCGGGCCGGGGAGCTGTTTTTT,CASRGQGRAGELFF
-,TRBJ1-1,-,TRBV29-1,TGCAGCGTTACGGGTCAGGGAAATTCTGAAGCTTTCTTT,CSVTGQGNSEAFF
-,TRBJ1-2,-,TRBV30,TGTGCCTGGAGTGGGGCCGAACCCTACACCTTC,CAWSGAEPYTF
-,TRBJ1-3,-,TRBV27,TGTGCCAGCAGCCGGGGTCCTGGAAACACCATATATTTT,CASSRGPGNTIYF
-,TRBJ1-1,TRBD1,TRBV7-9,TGTGCCAGCAGCTTACGGCTACAGGGGGCAGGAGGAGCTTTCTTT,CASSLRLQGAGGAFF
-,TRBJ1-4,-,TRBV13,TGTGCCAGCAGCTTACAGGGCCGGGAAAAACTGTTTTTT,CASSLQGREKLFF
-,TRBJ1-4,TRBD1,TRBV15,TGTGCCACCAGCAGAGAGGGGATTGGGGGACAGGGTTTTGAAAAACTGTTTTTT,CATSREGIGGQGFEKLFF
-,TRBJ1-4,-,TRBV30,TGTGCCTGGAGTGCCGACAATAGGGTACGAAAACTGTTTTTT,CAWSADNRVRKLFF